This T cell receptor beta chain was identified in a study of blood T cell repertoires in COVID-19. At the level of the study: T cells, B-cell-depleted T cells, or PBMCs supplied cDNA or gDNA.

After removal of 5 bases from V and 1 base from J, the junction contained 24 bases not matched to a gene. This CDR3 has 21 amino acids. Looked up from germline, CDR1 is MDHEN and CDR2 is SYDVKM. Libraries were prepared by immunoSEQ multiplex PCR; TCRdb keeps only in-frame clonotypes and omits some of them. The sample lists more than 200,000 clones; around 84% were seen once. The receptor comes from a woman in her fifties or sixties with COVID-19, enrolled during active disease. Sequenced: peripheral blood. The chain employs TRBV28 and TRBJ1-1; 8 bases are shared with TRBD1. The DNA of the CDR3 is TGTGCCAGCAGTACGGACAGGCTTTCCACAGGGGGTTATATTTGGAACACTGAAGCTTTCTTT. Amino acid sequence: CASSTDRLSTGGYIWNTEAFF. Complete variable domain (other parts from reference TRBV28 and TRBJ1-1): DVKVTQSSRYLVKRTGEKVFLECVQDMDHENMFWYRQDPGLGLRLIYFSYDVKMKEKGDIPEGYSVSREKKERFSLILESASTNQTSMYLCASSTDRLSTGGYIWNTEAFFGQGTRLTVV.